This T cell receptor (beta chain) was captured in a study of cytomegalovirus exposure and HLA in healthy donors. The CDR3 loop spans 15 amino acids. From germline, CDR1 is SGDLS and CDR2 YYNGEE. Trimming shortened V by 2 bases and J by 4 bases, and 15 bases separated the two germline ends. The study, taken as a whole, reports: For most TCR beta V segments, an earlier analysis put the productive rate at about 87% or about 30% of the time. Sequencing probably produced one cluster of sequence variants that were highly shared. Some TCR beta chains (roughly 160 of them) were listed as cytomegalovirus-associated.

Amplification used 60 Vbeta primers and 13 Jbeta primers. The protocol was immunoSEQ multiplex PCR, while the TCRdb copy is restricted to in-frame clones and leaves out a portion. The sample includes fewer than 200,000 clones, roughly 80% of them seen just once. Note on this clone: As yet, its antigen is unknown.

Healthy bone marrow donors supplied every sample. Specimen: PBMCs. The receptor was isolated from a woman in her forties or fifties in good health and CMV-seropositive. The chain couples TRBV9 to TRBJ1-2, with D unclear. In DNA form, the CDR3 reads TGTGCCAGCAGCGTGACACTCGGAGGTCCCTATGGCTACACCTTC. It yields the protein CASSVTLGGPYGYTF. Looking up the rest from reference TRBV9 and TRBJ1-2 gives the full variable domain: DSGVTQTPKHLITATGQRVTLRCSPRSGDLSVYWYQQSLDQGLQFLIQYYNGEERAKGNILERFSAQQFPDLHSELNLSSLELGDSALYFCASSVTLGGPYGYTFGSGTRLTVV.